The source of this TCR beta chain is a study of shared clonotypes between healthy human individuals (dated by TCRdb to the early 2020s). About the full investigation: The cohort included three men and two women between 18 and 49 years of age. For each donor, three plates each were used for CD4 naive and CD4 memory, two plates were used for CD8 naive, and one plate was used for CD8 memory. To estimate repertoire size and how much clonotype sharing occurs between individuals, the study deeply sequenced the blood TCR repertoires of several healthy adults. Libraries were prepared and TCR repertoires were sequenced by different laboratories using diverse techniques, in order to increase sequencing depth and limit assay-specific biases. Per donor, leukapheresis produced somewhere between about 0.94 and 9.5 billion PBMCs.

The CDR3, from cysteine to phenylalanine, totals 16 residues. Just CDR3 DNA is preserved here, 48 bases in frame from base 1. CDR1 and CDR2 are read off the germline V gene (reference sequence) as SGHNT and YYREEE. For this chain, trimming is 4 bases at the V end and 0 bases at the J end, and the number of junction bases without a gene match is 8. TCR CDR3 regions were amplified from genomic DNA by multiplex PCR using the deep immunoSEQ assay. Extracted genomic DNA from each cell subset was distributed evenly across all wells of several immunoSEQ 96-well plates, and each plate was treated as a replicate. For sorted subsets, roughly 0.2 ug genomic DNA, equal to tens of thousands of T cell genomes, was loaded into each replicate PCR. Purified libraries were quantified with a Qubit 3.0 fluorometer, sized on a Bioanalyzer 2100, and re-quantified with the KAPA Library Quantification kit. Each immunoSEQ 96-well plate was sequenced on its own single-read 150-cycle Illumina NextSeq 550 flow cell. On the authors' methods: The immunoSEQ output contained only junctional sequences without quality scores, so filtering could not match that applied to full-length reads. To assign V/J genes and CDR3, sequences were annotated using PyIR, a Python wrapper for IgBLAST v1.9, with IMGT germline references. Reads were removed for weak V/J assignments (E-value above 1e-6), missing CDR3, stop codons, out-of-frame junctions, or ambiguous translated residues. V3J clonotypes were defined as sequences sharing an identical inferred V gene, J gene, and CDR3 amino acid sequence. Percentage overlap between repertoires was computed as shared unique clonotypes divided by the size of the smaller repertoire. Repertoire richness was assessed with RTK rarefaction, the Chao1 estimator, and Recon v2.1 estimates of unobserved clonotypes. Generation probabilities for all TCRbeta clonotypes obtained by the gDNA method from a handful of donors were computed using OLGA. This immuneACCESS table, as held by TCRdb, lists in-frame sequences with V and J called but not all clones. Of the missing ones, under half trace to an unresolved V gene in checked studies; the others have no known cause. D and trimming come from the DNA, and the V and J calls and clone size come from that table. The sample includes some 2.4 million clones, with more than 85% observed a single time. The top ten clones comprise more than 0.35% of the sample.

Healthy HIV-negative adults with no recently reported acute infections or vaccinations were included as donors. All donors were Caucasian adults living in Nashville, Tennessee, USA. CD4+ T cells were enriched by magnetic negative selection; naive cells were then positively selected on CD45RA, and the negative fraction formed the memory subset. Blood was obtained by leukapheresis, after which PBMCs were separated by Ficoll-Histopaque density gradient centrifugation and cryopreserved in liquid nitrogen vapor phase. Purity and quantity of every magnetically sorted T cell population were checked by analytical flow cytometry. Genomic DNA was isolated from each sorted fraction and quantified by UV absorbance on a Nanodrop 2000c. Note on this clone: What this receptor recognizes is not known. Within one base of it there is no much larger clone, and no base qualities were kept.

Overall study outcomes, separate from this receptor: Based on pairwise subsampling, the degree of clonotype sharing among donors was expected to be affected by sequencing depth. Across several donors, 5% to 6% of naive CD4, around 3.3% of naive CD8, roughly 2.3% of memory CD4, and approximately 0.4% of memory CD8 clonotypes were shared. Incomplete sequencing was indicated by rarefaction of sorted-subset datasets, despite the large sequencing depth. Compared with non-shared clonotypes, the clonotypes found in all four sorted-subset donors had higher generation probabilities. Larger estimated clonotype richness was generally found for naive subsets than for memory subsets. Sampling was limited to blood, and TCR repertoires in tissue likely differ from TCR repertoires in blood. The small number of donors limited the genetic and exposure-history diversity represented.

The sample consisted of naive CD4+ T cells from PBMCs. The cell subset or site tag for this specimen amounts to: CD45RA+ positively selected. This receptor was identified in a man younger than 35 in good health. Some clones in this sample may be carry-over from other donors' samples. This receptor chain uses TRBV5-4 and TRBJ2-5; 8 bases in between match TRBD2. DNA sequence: TGTGCCAGCAGCCCTCAGGCGGGGGGATACCAAGAGACCCAGTACTTC. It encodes CASSPQAGGYQETQYF.